The T cell receptor beta chain under discussion was sequenced for a study of PD-L1 blockade in urothelial cancer. The CDR3 contains 15 residues. Per germline, CDR1 SGDLS and CDR2 YYNGEE. Trimming pared 0 bases from V and 0 bases from J, leaving 7 bases between. TCRdb's copy holds only in-frame clones and misses some; the assay was immunoSEQ multiplex PCR. Found here are some 84,000 clones, roughly 82% of them singletons; the top ten hold 8% to 10%. The sequence came from a man aged 65 to 85 with urothelial cancer. This sequence joins TRBV9 and TRBJ1-3, with D uncertain. The sequenced sample was PBMCs, obtained around atezolizumab (anti-PD-L1) treatment. Written as DNA, the CDR3 is TGTGCCAGCAGCGTAGACCCGAGCTCTGGAAACACCATATATTTT. Its translation: CASSVDPSSGNTIYF.